These 20 T cell receptor beta chains originate from one sample sequenced in a study of T cells in Graves' hyperthyroidism and ophthalmopathy. TCR beta CDR3 regions were amplified from RNA transcripts. A set of HTBI primers served as the primers for a first-round RT-PCR of the TCR CDR3. Each CDR3 protein is one row after TCRdb ran MiXCR on the multiplex PCR reads. This table has a few hundred thousand distinct CDR3 sequences, about 15% appearing once. Sequences were obtained from blood. These receptors came from a woman aged 25 to 45 with Graves' hyperthyroidism.

This clonotype was seen a few times. This chain connects TRBV11-2 to TRBJ2-7; D unclear. This CDR3 region has 12 residues. With 5 bases removed from V and 3 bases from J, the gap between germline ends came to 8 bases. Per the germline V gene, CDR1 is SGHAT and CDR2 is FQNNGV. CDR3 sequence reads: CASSANNYEQYF. In DNA, the CDR3 is TGTGCCAGCAGCGCCAATAACTACGAGCAGTACTTC.

This clonotype was detected ten times or more. A much larger clone lies one base from this, so it may be a read error. The V gene is TRBV11-2, the J gene TRBJ2-3; tentative D call: TRBD2 (5 bases). The CDR3 covers 15 residues. Germline CDR1 SGHAT, CDR2 FQNNGV. The CDR3 DNA reads as TGTGCCAGCGGCTTAGTGGCAGAGGGTAGAGATACGCAGTATTTT. The encoded protein is CASGLVAEGRDTQYF.

This clonotype was counted many times. J is TRBJ2-7 and V is TRBV28, with D uncertain. Germline V gives CDR1 MDHEN, CDR2 SYDVKM. The CDR3 runs to 13 residues. V lost 5 bases, J lost 2 bases, and 10 bases lay in between. This chain's CDR3 is CASSPGSAYEQYF. CDR3 nucleotide sequence: TGTGCCAGCAGTCCCGGGTCCGCCTACGAGCAGTACTTC.

This clonotype came up a few times. A read error may be the cause here, since a much bigger clone is one base away. This rearrangement joins TRBV2 to TRBJ1-1; no clear D gene. Germline assignment: CDR1 SNHLY and CDR2 FYNNEI. The CDR3 loop spans 12 amino acids. CDR3 nucleotides: TGTGCCAGCAGCGGATTGAACACTGAAACTTTCTTT. Residues: CASSGLNTETFF.

Concerning this clonotype itself: At one boundary the junction diverges from the germline segment, which might be a read error. This rearrangement joins TRBV20-1 to TRBJ2-1; D possibly matches TRBD1 or TRBD2 (5 bases each). Germline CDR1 is DFQATT and CDR2 is SNEGSKA (reference sequence). The CDR3 consists of 15 residues. The CDR3 loop is CGARVRDGYYNEQFF. The CDR3 coding sequence is TGCGGTGCTAGAGTACGGGACGGATACTACAATGAGCAGTTCTTC.

The rearrangement links TRBV10-1 to TRBJ2-7; TRBD2 matches at 9 bases. Trimming took 4 bases from V and 1 from J; bases not matched to a gene: 8. The germline V gene encodes CDR1 WNHNN and CDR2 SYGVQD (reference sequence). The CDR3 has 16 residues. The CDR3 reads CASSGALGLASYEQYF. CDR3 bases: TGCGCCAGCAGTGGAGCCCTGGGACTAGCATCCTACGAGCAGTACTTC.

This clonotype was found many times. This chain joins TRBV20-1 and TRBJ2-3; possibly TRBD2 for D (5 bases). The CDR3 is 16 amino acids. Germline CDR1 DFQATT, CDR2 SNEGSKA (reference sequence). Trimming pared 5 bases from V and 2 bases from J, leaving 20 bases between. This CDR3 is CSAFRGGFGDTDTQYF. The DNA of the CDR3 is TGCAGTGCTTTCCGCGGAGGCTTTGGCGACACAGATACGCAGTATTTT.

The sample holds many counts of this clonotype. V is TRBV18 and J is TRBJ2-1; TRBD1 matches 8 bases. Germline V gene sequence: CDR1 KGHSH, CDR2 LQKENI. The CDR3 length is 16 residues. Losses at the gene ends were 3 bases for V and 0 bases for J; bases not matched to a gene: 4. CDR3 protein: CASSPLQGDSYNEQFF. The DNA of the CDR3 is TGTGCCAGCTCACCTTTACAGGGGGACTCCTACAATGAGCAGTTCTTC.

This clonotype was recorded many times. This sequence joins TRBV5-1 and TRBJ2-3; D call uncertain. V was pared by 4 bases and J by 6 bases, with 15 bases between. The CDR3 contains 14 residues. Germline loops: CDR1 SGHRS, CDR2 YFSETQ. This CDR3 reads CASSPLSELDTQYF. Here the CDR3 DNA reads TGCGCCAGCAGCCCCCTGAGCGAACTTGATACGCAGTATTTT. The variable domain in full, completed from reference TRBV5-1 and TRBJ2-3, reads KAGVTQTPRYLIKTRGQQVTLSCSPISGHRSVSWYQQTPGQGLQFLFEYFSETQRNKGNFPGRFSGRQFSNSRSEMNVSTLELGDSALYLCASSPLSELDTQYFGPGTRLTVL.

The sample holds many counts of this clonotype. The V and J genes are TRBV11-2 and TRBJ2-1; TRBD2 matches at 9 bases. Trimming removed 5 bases from V and 8 bases from J; junction bases left unmatched: 13. This CDR3 has 16 residues. Looked up from germline, CDR1 is SGHAT and CDR2 is FQNNGV. The CDR3 region is CASSPRPLAGNDEQFF. CDR3 coding DNA: TGTGCCAGCAGCCCGAGACCGCTAGCGGGAAACGATGAGCAGTTCTTC.

This clonotype was seen ten or more times. This chain connects TRBV20-1 to TRBJ2-7; TRBD1 might be the D (5 bases). Germline V gene sequence: CDR1 DFQATT, CDR2 SNEGSKA (reference sequence). V lost 2 bases and J 2 bases, leaving 13 bases between the germline ends. CDR3 size: 14 residues. CDR3 sequence reads: CSARRRDSTYEQYF. CDR3 in DNA: TGCAGTGCTAGACGAAGAGACAGTACCTACGAGCAGTACTTC.

This clonotype was seen ten or more times. This chain joins TRBV7-2 and TRBJ2-5, with TRBD1 identical over 8 bases. J gave up 1 base and V 5 bases, and 9 bases lay outside the gene matches. The germline V gene encodes CDR1 SGHTA and CDR2 FQGNSA. This CDR3 comprises 16 residues. CDR3 amino acids: CASSIAGGIGQETQYF. CDR3 in DNA: TGTGCCAGCAGCATCGCAGGGGGCATTGGCCAAGAGACCCAGTACTTC.

This clonotype was seen only a few times. V is TRBV5-5 and J is TRBJ1-1; possible D gene TRBD1, 6 bases. Germline lookup yields CDR1 SGHKS and CDR2 YYEKEE (reference sequence). Trimming cost V 0 bases and J 4 bases, with 16 bases left between them. The CDR3 totals 16 residues. CDR3 DNA sequence: TGTGCCAGCAGCTTGGAAGGGGGGTGGATCAGCACTGAAGCTTTCTTT. It encodes CASSLEGGWISTEAFF.

This clonotype was detected many times. The chain links TRBV5-1 to TRBJ1-1, with TRBD1 matching over 7 bases. In germline, CDR1 is SGHRS, CDR2 YFSETQ. V lost 7 bases to trimming and J lost 3 bases; unmatched junction nucleotides: 6. This CDR3 is built from 13 residues. CDR3 loop: CASSGGQDTEAFF. CDR3 coding DNA: TGCGCCAGCTCCGGTGGACAGGACACTGAAGCTTTCTTT.

This clonotype occurred many times. The genes are TRBV5-1 and TRBJ1-6; TRBD1 matches 9 bases. The CDR3 spans 18 residues. Unmatched junction bases numbered 14, after V lost 3 bases and J lost 7 bases. Germline V gives CDR1 SGHRS, CDR2 YFSETQ. The CDR3 DNA is TGCGCCAGCAGCTCGGGACAGGGAGGTCAGATTCGGAATTCACCCCTCCACTTT. This gives the protein CASSSGQGGQIRNSPLHF. The full variable domain, completed using reference TRBV5-1 and TRBJ1-6, is KAGVTQTPRYLIKTRGQQVTLSCSPISGHRSVSWYQQTPGQGLQFLFEYFSETQRNKGNFPGRFSGRQFSNSRSEMNVSTLELGDSALYLCASSSGQGGQIRNSPLHFGNGTRLTVT.

This clonotype was counted many times. This chain connects TRBV11-2 to TRBJ1-5, with TRBD1 matching over 7 bases. Germline CDR1 is SGHAT and CDR2 is FQNNGV. The CDR3 length is 15 residues. J gave up 4 bases and V 5 bases, and 8 bases lay outside the gene matches. CDR3 sequence (DNA): TGTGCCAGCAGCCCCGGGACAGAAGAAAATCAGCCCCAGCATTTT. This encodes CASSPGTEENQPQHF.

As for this clonotype: A read error may explain this, as a much larger clone is one base away. The J gene is TRBJ2-1, the V gene TRBV12-5; maybe TRBD2 (5 bases). The V end lost 5 bases, the J end lost 6 bases, and 17 bases lay between the germline ends. Looked up from germline, CDR1 is LGHNT and CDR2 is FRNRAP. This CDR3 contains 15 residues. This CDR3 reads CASGRSGISRNEQFF. As DNA, the CDR3 is TGTGCTAGTGGTCGATCCGGGATTAGTCGCAATGAGCAGTTCTTC.

As regards this clonotype: A much larger clone differs from this one at a single base, so this may be a read error. The gene calls are TRBV6-2 or TRBV6-3 and TRBJ2-2, with 13 bases that match TRBD2. The CDR3 has 18 amino acids. Germline V gene lookup returns CDR1 MNHEY and CDR2 SVGEGT. The V segment lost 2 bases and the J segment 3 bases; nucleotides outside the gene matches: 6. The CDR3 bases are TGTGCCAGCAGTTACCCCACCGGGACTAGCGGGGACACCGGGGAGCTGTTTTTT. This codes for CASSYPTGTSGDTGELFF.

This clonotype was seen repeatedly, ten times or more. The chain combines TRBV11-2 with TRBJ1-4, with TRBD1 identical over 8 bases. The CDR3 contains 14 residues. Losses at the gene ends were 3 bases for V and 6 bases for J; bases not matched to a gene: 3. Germline-derived CDR1 and CDR2 are SGHAT and FQNNGV. As DNA, the CDR3 is TGTGCCAGCAGCTTGGGACAGGCGGATGAAAAACTGTTTTTT. Translating it yields CASSLGQADEKLFF.

This clonotype has at least ten counts. This rearrangement joins TRBV7-8 to TRBJ2-2; 7 positions agree with TRBD1. The CDR3 consists of 18 residues. V dropped 4 bases and J dropped 3; count of bases not matched to a gene: 14. Looked up from germline, CDR1 is SGHVS and CDR2 is FQNEAQ. CDR3 amino acids: CASSSTSRQGGYTGELFF. CDR3 bases: TGTGCCAGCAGCTCCACCTCCCGACAGGGCGGGTACACCGGGGAGCTGTTTTTT.